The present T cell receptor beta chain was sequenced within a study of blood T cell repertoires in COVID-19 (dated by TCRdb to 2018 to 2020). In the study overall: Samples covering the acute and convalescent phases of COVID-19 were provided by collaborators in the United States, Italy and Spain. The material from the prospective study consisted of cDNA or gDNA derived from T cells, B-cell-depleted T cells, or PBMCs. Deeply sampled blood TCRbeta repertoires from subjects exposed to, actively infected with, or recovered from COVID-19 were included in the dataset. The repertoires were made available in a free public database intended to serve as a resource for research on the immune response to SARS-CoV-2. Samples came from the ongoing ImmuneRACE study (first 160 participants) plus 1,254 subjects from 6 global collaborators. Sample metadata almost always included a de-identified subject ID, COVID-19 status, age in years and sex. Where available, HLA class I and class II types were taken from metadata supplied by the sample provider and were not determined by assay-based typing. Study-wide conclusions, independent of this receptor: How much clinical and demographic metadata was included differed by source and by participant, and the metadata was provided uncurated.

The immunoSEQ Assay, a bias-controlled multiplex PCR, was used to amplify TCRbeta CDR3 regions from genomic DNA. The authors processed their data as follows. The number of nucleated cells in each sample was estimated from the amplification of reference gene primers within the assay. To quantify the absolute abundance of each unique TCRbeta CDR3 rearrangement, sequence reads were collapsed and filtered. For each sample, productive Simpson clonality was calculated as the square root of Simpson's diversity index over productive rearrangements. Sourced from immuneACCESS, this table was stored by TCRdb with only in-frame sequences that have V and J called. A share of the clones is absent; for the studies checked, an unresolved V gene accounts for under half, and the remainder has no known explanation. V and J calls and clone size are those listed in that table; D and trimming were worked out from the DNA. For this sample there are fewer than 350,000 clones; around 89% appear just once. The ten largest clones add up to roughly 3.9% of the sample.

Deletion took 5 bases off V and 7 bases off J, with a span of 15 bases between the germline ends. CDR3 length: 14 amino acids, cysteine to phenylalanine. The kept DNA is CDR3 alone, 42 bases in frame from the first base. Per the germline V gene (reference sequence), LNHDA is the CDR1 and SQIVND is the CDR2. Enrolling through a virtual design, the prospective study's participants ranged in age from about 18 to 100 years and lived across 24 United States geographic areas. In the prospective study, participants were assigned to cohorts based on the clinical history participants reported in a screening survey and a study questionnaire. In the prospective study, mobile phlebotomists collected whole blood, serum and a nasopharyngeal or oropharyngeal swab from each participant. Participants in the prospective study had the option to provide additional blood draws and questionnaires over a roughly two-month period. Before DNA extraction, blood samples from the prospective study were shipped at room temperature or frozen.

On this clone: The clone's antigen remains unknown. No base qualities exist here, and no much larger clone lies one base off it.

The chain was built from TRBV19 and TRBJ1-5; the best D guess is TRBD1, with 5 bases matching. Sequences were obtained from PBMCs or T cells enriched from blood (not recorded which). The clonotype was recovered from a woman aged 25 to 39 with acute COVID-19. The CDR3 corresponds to CASSFRAAFQPQHF. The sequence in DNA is TGTGCCAGTAGTTTCAGGGCGGCTTTCCAGCCCCAGCATTTT. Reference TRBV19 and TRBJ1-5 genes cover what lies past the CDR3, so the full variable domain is DGGITQSPKYLFRKEGQNVTLSCEQNLNHDAMYWYRQDPGQGLRLIYYSQIVNDFQKGDIAEGYSVSREKKESFPLTVTSAQKNPTAFYLCASSFRAAFQPQHFGDGTRLSIL.